The sequence of this TCR beta chain was determined in a study of shared T cell receptors in the human thymus. TCRdb keeps only in-frame clones here, not all; method: immunoSEQ multiplex PCR. The repertoire includes approximately 490,000 clones, approximately 80% of them detected once, and 0.013% sits in the top ten. V lost 1 base to trimming and J lost 0 bases, with 13 bases between them. Looked up from germline, CDR1 is LGHNA and CDR2 is YSLEER. This CDR3 region has 17 residues. These data are also associated with another study on human thymus T cells.

What was sequenced was thymocytes. The V and J genes are TRBV4-3 and TRBJ2-1, with D possibly TRBD2 on 6 matching bases. The TCR comes from a boy younger than two with a congenital heart defect. The DNA for the CDR3 is TGCGCCAGCAGCCAAGGTACAGCGGGCAGCTCCTACAATGAGCAGTTCTTC. Translated: CASSQGTAGSSYNEQFF.